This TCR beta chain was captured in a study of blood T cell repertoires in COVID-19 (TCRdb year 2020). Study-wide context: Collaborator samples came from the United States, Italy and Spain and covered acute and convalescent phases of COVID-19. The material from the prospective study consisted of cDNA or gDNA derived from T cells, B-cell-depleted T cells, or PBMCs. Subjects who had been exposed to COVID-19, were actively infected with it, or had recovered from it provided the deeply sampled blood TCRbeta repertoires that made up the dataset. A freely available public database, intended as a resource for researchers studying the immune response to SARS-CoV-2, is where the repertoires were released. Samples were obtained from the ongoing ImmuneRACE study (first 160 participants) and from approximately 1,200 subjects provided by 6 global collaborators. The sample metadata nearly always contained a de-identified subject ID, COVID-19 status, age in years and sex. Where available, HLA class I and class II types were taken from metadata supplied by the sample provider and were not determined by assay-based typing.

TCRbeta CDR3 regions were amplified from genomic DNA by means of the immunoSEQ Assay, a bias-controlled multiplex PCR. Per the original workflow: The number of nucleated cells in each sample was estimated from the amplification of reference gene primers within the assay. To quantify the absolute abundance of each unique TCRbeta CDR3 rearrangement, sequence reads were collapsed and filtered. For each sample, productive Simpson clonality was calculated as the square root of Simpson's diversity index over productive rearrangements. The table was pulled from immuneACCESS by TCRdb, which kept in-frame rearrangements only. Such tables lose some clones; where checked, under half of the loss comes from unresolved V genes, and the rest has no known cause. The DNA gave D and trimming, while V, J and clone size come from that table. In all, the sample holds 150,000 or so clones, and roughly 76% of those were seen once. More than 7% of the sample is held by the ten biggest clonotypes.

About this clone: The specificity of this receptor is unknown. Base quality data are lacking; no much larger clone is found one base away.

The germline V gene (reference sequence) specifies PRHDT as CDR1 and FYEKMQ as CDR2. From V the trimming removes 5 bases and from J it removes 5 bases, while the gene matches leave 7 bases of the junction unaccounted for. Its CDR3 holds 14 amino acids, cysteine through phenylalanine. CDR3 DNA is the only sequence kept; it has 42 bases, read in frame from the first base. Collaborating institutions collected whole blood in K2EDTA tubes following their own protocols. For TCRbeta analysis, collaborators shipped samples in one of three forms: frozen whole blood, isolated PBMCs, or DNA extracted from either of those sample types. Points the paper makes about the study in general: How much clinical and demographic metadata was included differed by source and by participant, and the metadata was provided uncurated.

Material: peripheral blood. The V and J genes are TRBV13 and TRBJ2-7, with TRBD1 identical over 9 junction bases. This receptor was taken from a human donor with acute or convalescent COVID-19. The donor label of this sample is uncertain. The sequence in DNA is TGTGCCAGCAGCGCAGGACAGGGGAGGGACGAGCAGTACTTC. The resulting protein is CASSAGQGRDEQYF.